The 25 T cell receptor beta chains below all came from one sample that was sequenced in a study of blood T cell repertoires in COVID-19. The protocol was immunoSEQ multiplex PCR, while the TCRdb copy is restricted to in-frame clones and leaves out a portion. The table shows around 200,000 clones, with around 90% occurring only once. Material for sequencing was peripheral blood. The receptors derive from a man aged 40-50 years with active or convalescent COVID-19.

The chain has TRBV3-1 (or the pseudogene TRBV3-2) and TRBJ1-4; no firm D call. The ends were cut back, 4 bases at V and 7 bases at J, with 13 bases in the middle. Germline CDR1 and CDR2: LGHDT and YNNKEL (reference sequence). The CDR3 runs 14 residues. CDR3: CASSPGSHAEKLFF. CDR3 DNA: TGTGCCAGCAGCCCCGGGTCTCATGCTGAAAAACTGTTTTTT.

This rearrangement joins TRBV2 to TRBJ1-1, with D unclear. The CDR3 runs to 15 residues. The ends were cut back, 2 bases at V and 0 bases at J, with 10 bases in the middle. Per the germline V gene, CDR1 is SNHLY and CDR2 is FYNNEI. The CDR3 region has the DNA TGTGCCAGCAGTGAATCGTGGGCGATGAACACTGAAGCTTTCTTT. Translating it yields CASSESWAMNTEAFF. Together with reference TRBV2 and TRBJ1-1, the CDR3 gives the full variable domain: EPEVTQTPSHQVTQMGQEVILRCVPISNHLYFYWYRQILGQKVEFLVSFYNNEISEKSEIFDDQFSVERPDGSNFTLKIRSTKLEDSAMYFCASSESWAMNTEAFFGQGTRLTVV.

The rearrangement joins TRBV5-5 to TRBJ2-3, with a weak D call TRBD2 (6 bases). V shed 2 bases and J shed 2 bases, with 12 bases lying between them. The V gene's germline CDR1 is SGHKS and CDR2 YYEKEE (reference sequence). This CDR3 has 15 amino acids. CDR3 bases: TGTGCCAGCAGCTTAACTAGCACCTCCACAGATACGCAGTATTTT. This encodes CASSLTSTSTDTQYF.

The V call is TRBV13, the J call TRBJ2-5, with D perhaps matching TRBD1 (5 bases). The CDR3 covers 16 residues. V lost 3 bases and J lost 4, with 18 bases in between. The germline V gene has CDR1 PRHDT and CDR2 FYEKMQ (reference sequence). CDR3 amino acids: CASSFLAVSGLETQYF. In DNA, the CDR3 is TGTGCCAGCAGCTTCCTCGCGGTTTCAGGGTTAGAGACCCAGTACTTC. The full variable domain, rest sourced from reference TRBV13 and TRBJ2-5, is AAGVIQSPRHLIKEKRETATLKCYPIPRHDTVYWYQQGPGQDPQFLISFYEKMQSDKGSIPDRFSAQQFSDYHSELNMSSLELGDSALYFCASSFLAVSGLETQYFGPGTRLLVL.

The rearrangement joins TRBV11-3 to TRBJ2-2; D gene ambiguous. The V gene's germline CDR1 is SGHNT and CDR2 YENEEA. V was cut by 3 bases and J by 0 bases, with 11 bases left in between. The CDR3 consists of 16 residues. DNA for the CDR3: TGTGCCAGCAGCTTGCGTAGCCACGCGAACACCGGGGAGCTGTTTTTT. It codes for CASSLRSHANTGELFF.

This sequence joins TRBV28 and TRBJ1-2; 7 positions match TRBD1. CDR3 size: 15 residues. Germline CDR1 reads MDHEN; CDR2 reads SYDVKM. Trimming removed 6 bases from V and 4 bases from J; junction bases left unmatched: 11. This CDR3 reads CASSPTQGLGYGYTF. For the CDR3, the DNA is TGTGCCAGCAGCCCTACACAGGGGTTAGGCTATGGCTACACCTTC.

This clone has just one count. The J gene is TRBJ2-5, the V gene TRBV18; the D is unclear. The CDR3 runs to 13 residues. V was shortened by 0 bases and J by 4 bases, with 6 bases between the two germline ends. Germline V gene sequence: CDR1 KGHSH, CDR2 LQKENI. In DNA, the CDR3 is TGTGCCAGCTCACCACCTTCTTTAGAGACCCAGTACTTC. As protein: CASSPPSLETQYF.

J is TRBJ2-1 and V is TRBV6-5, with 12 bases fitting TRBD2. The CDR3 is 15 residues long. After removal of 6 bases from V and 4 bases from J, the junction contained 4 bases not matched to a gene. The germline CDR1 and CDR2 sequences are MNHEY and SVGAGI. The CDR3 region is CASSLTSGGYNEQFF. CDR3 bases: TGTGCCAGCAGCTTGACTAGCGGGGGATACAATGAGCAGTTCTTC.

The CDR3 bases are TGTGCCAGCAGCCCGCTACGTGGGGCATCTAGGCAGTTCTTC. Amino acid sequence: CASSPLRGASRQFF. The chain carries TRBV11-2 and TRBJ2-1; perhaps TRBD1 as D (5 bases). Between the trimmed V and J ends, which lost 5 bases and 12 bases, there was a span of 20 bases. Germline V gene sequence: CDR1 SGHAT, CDR2 FQNNGV. CDR3 length equals 14 residues.

The CDR3 DNA reads as TGTGCCAGCAGCGTAGAGGGGTTGGCTCCAGATACGCAGTATTTT. Its translation: CASSVEGLAPDTQYF. The genes are TRBV9 and TRBJ2-3, with D perhaps TRBD1 (5 bases). CDR1 SGDLS and CDR2 YYNGEE come from the germline V gene. Between the trimmed V and J ends, which lost 0 bases and 4 bases, there was a span of 12 bases. The CDR3 spans 15 residues.

This chain uses TRBV7-8 with TRBJ2-1; 12 bases agree with TRBD1. Trimming at V came to 3 bases and at J to 9 bases, leaving 6 bases not matched to a gene. The CDR3 has 15 amino acids. Germline V gene data show CDR1 as SGHVS and CDR2 as FQNEAQ. CDR3 in DNA: TGTGCCAGCAGCTTGGGACAGGGGGCGCGGGGTGAGCAGTTCTTC. Translated, it gives CASSLGQGARGEQFF.

V gene TRBV7-8 combines with J gene TRBJ2-4; the match to TRBD2 covers 7 bases. Germline assignment: CDR1 SGHVS and CDR2 FQNEAQ. The CDR3 extends over 15 amino acids. J was trimmed by 1 base and V by 2 bases; bases with no gene match: 2. CDR3 residues: CASSLRSGAKNIQYF. In DNA, the CDR3 is TGTGCCAGCAGCTTACGTAGCGGGGCCAAAAACATTCAGTACTTC.

This chain uses TRBV11-3 with TRBJ1-3; TRBD1 might be the D (5 bases). The CDR3 has 15 amino acids. Germline CDR1 and CDR2: SGHNT and YENEEA. The ends were cut back, 5 bases at V and 2 bases at J, with 13 bases in the middle. CDR3 region: CASSPRGDTGNTIYF. The CDR3 DNA is TGTGCCAGCAGCCCCCGGGGGGATACTGGAAACACCATATATTTT.

The chain links TRBV11-2 to TRBJ2-2; D call uncertain. CDR1 SGHAT and CDR2 FQNNGV come from the germline V gene. V gave up 6 bases and J gave up 6 bases, with 11 bases separating them. This CDR3 region has 13 residues. CDR3 coding DNA: TGTGCCAGCAGGGCAGGTGTGGCCGGGGAGCTGTTTTTT. This sequence encodes CASRAGVAGELFF.

The rearrangement uses TRBV14 and TRBJ1-4; D is possibly TRBD1 (5 bases). The CDR3 sequence is 16 residues long. Trimming stripped 3 bases from V and 17 bases from J, with 28 bases between. Looked up from germline, CDR1 is SGHDN and CDR2 is FVKESK. CDR3: CASSQSVRDLIPPSFF. The CDR3 DNA follows: TGTGCCAGCAGCCAGAGCGTCCGGGACTTAATCCCCCCGTCATTTTTT. Variable domain in full (rest from reference TRBV14 and TRBJ1-4): EAGVTQFPSHSVIEKGQTVTLRCDPISGHDNLYWYRRVMGKEIKFLLHFVKESKQDESGMPNNRFLAERTGGTYSTLKVQPAELEDSGVYFCASSQSVRDLIPPSFFGSGTQLSVL.

This clone has only a few counts. The chain links TRBV13 to TRBJ2-1; a possible D gene is TRBD1 (6 bases). Per the germline V gene, CDR1 is PRHDT and CDR2 is FYEKMQ (reference sequence). The CDR3 extends over 16 amino acids. The V end lost 2 bases, the J end lost 7 bases, and 18 bases lay between the germline ends. CDR3 residues: CASSLPSGTKWNEQFF. The DNA of the CDR3 is TGTGCCAGCAGCTTACCCTCCGGGACAAAGTGGAATGAGCAGTTCTTC.

The chain joins TRBV18 to TRBJ2-1, with D possibly being TRBD2 (6 bases). The ends were cut back, 6 bases at V and 5 bases at J, with 17 bases in the middle. CDR3 length: 15 residues. The germline CDR1 and CDR2 sequences are KGHSH and LQKENI. DNA of the CDR3: TGTGCCAGCTCGCCATCGGGGGATCCGAACAATGAGCAGTTCTTC. It encodes CASSPSGDPNNEQFF.

The gene calls are TRBV9 and TRBJ1-3; the match to TRBD1 covers 10 bases. CDR1 is SGDLS and CDR2 is YYNGEE in the germline V gene. The J segment lost 0 bases and the V segment lost 3 bases, leaving 9 bases of the junction unmatched. This CDR3 has 18 residues. The CDR3 bases are TGTGCCAGCAGCGACGACAGGGGGCAGGCTCTCTCTGGAAACACCATATATTTT. Its protein is CASSDDRGQALSGNTIYF.

This chain links TRBV19 with TRBJ2-1; TRBD2 matches at 7 bases. Trimming cost V 6 bases and J 2 bases; bases outside gene matches: 10. There are 16 residues in the CDR3. CDR1 and CDR2 (germline): LNHDA, SQIVND (reference sequence). The CDR3 here is CASSIAGTTPYNEQFF. The CDR3 DNA is TGTGCCAGTAGCATCGCCGGGACTACCCCCTACAATGAGCAGTTCTTC. Supplemented by reference TRBV19 and TRBJ2-1, the full variable domain reads DGGITQSPKYLFRKEGQNVTLSCEQNLNHDAMYWYRQDPGQGLRLIYYSQIVNDFQKGDIAEGYSVSREKKESFPLTVTSAQKNPTAFYLCASSIAGTTPYNEQFFGPGTRLTVL.

The genes are TRBV5-1 and TRBJ1-4; weak D call: TRBD1 (5 bases). Trimming took off 5 bases at V and 0 bases at J, with 17 bases between the two ends. The CDR3 is 17 amino acids. Per germline, CDR1 SGHRS and CDR2 YFSETQ. The CDR3 DNA sequence: TGCGCCAGCAGGGTCGGACAAGCCAGTTCAACTAATGAAAAACTGTTTTTT. Its protein is CASRVGQASSTNEKLFF.

The chain is built from TRBV18 and TRBJ1-1; D gene ambiguous. The CDR3 loop spans 13 amino acids. The V end was cut by 2 bases, the J end by 3 bases, with 7 bases between. CDR1 KGHSH and CDR2 LQKENI come from the germline V gene. The CDR3 coding sequence is TGTGCCAGCTCACCAGGGCAGGACACTGAAGCTTTCTTT. It encodes CASSPGQDTEAFF.

The rearrangement joins TRBV6-2 or TRBV6-3 to TRBJ2-3; 13 nucleotides agree with TRBD2. Germline CDR1 and CDR2: MNHEY and SVGEGT. V was pared by 4 bases and J by 6 bases, with 7 bases of the junction left unmatched. The CDR3 covers 16 residues. CDR3 sequence reads: CASSSGLAGARDTQYF. Here the CDR3 DNA reads TGTGCCAGCAGTTCCGGACTAGCGGGGGCAAGGGATACGCAGTATTTT.

The chain's CDR3 is CASSFGAAVRQHF. In DNA form, the CDR3 reads TGTGCCAGCAGTTTTGGCGCGGCCGTCCGCCAGCATTTT. This sequence joins TRBV28 and TRBJ1-5; no clear D gene. Trimming shortened V by 3 bases and J by 12 bases, and 15 bases separated the two germline ends. Germline V gene lookup returns CDR1 MDHEN and CDR2 SYDVKM. The CDR3 has 13 residues. The whole variable domain, filled in from reference TRBV28 and TRBJ1-5, reads DVKVTQSSRYLVKRTGEKVFLECVQDMDHENMFWYRQDPGLGLRLIYFSYDVKMKEKGDIPEGYSVSREKKERFSLILESASTNQTSMYLCASSFGAAVRQHFGDGTRLSIL.

This clone has more than one count but fewer than ten. This chain uses TRBV6-1 with TRBJ2-1; the match to TRBD2 covers 10 bases. The CDR3 extends over 14 amino acids. V was pared by 2 bases and J by 14 bases, with 9 bases of the junction left unmatched. Germline V lookup: CDR1 MNHNS, CDR2 SASEGT. The CDR3: CASSERPSGGAKFF. Here the CDR3 DNA reads TGTGCCAGCAGTGAACGGCCCAGCGGGGGGGCCAAGTTCTTC.

V gene TRBV27 combines with J gene TRBJ2-5, with 7 nucleotides matching TRBD2. Trimming took 8 bases from V and 1 from J; bases not matched to a gene: 7. This CDR3 is built from 14 residues. Germline V lookup: CDR1 MNHEY, CDR2 SMNVEV (reference sequence). The CDR3 loop reads CASAPGGGQETQYF. The CDR3 DNA reads as TGTGCCAGCGCACCCGGCGGGGGCCAAGAGACCCAGTACTTC.